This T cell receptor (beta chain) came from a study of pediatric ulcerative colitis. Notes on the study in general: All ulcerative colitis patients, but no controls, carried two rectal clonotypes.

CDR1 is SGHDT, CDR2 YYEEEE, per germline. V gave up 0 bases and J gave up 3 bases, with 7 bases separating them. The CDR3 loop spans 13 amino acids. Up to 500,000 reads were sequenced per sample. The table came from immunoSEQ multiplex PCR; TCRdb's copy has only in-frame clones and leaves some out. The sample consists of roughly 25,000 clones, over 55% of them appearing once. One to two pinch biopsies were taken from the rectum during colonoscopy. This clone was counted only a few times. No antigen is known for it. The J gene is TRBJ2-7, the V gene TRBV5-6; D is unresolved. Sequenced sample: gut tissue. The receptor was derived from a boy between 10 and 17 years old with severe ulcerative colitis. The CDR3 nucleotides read TGTGCCAGCAGCTTGGCCAGGAGCTACGAGCAGTACTTC. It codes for CASSLARSYEQYF.